Presented here are 32 T cell receptor beta chains from one specimen sequenced in a study of beta chain features in type 1 diabetes. Broader study findings: Type 1 diabetes patients had moderately but significantly shorter TCRB CDR3s in all four CD4+ subsets.

Expressed TCRB transcripts got sequenced, as all isolated RNA was reverse transcribed. Only in-frame clones appear in the TCRdb table, and some are missing; sequencing was by immunoSEQ multiplex PCR. The sample has 100,000 to 150,000 clones, about 15% seen once; the top ten hold 2.3%. Their antigen targets remain unknown. Sequenced: central memory CD4+ T cells from blood. Receptors originate from a man aged 25-40 years with type 1 diabetes.

This clone was detected a few times. The chain has TRBV7-2 and TRBJ2-5; D may match TRBD1 or TRBD2 (5 bases each). Germline loops: CDR1 SGHTA, CDR2 FQGNSA. Trimming removed 5 bases at V and 12 bases at J, with 19 bases between. The length of the CDR3 is 13 residues. In DNA, the CDR3 is TGTGCCAGCAGCCCCCAGGGCGTCCTCGGGGAGTACTTC. As protein: CASSPQGVLGEYF.

This chain links TRBV5-6 with TRBJ2-5, with D unresolved. The CDR3 contains 15 residues. V was clipped by 1 base and J by 4 bases, with 14 bases between them. CDR1 and CDR2 (germline): SGHDT, YYEEEE. CDR3 protein: CASSLYGSRGETQYF. As DNA, the CDR3 is TGTGCCAGCAGCTTGTATGGTTCAAGAGGAGAGACCCAGTACTTC.

The rearrangement joins TRBV10-2 to TRBJ1-2, with D perhaps TRBD1 (6 bases). Between the trimmed V and J ends, which lost 2 bases and 4 bases, there was a span of 8 bases. This CDR3 has 13 amino acids. Looked up from germline, CDR1 is WSHSY and CDR2 is SAAADI. DNA of the CDR3: TGCGCCAGCAGTGAGGCACAGGGCTATGGCTACACCTTC. Translating gives CASSEAQGYGYTF.

This clone appeared many times. This chain joins TRBV7-3 and TRBJ2-2; TRBD1 aligns across 9 bases. J was trimmed by 4 bases and V by 4 bases; bases with no gene match: 10. The germline V gene has CDR1 SGHTA and CDR2 FQGTGA. The CDR3 is 17 amino acids. The chain's CDR3 is CASSSLGTGMSTGELFF. CDR3 DNA sequence: TGTGCCAGCAGCTCCCTAGGGACAGGGATGAGCACCGGGGAGCTGTTTTTT.

The chain joins TRBV13 to TRBJ1-3, with no clear D. The germline gives CDR1 PRHDT, CDR2 FYEKMQ (reference sequence). This CDR3 comprises 16 residues. The ends were cut back, 0 bases at V and 0 bases at J, with 9 bases in the middle. The CDR3 region is CASSLGGSFSGNTIYF. CDR3 DNA: TGTGCCAGCAGCTTAGGAGGAAGTTTCTCTGGAAACACCATATATTTT.

The chain links TRBV20-1 to TRBJ2-7, with D possibly being TRBD2 (5 bases). Per the germline V gene, CDR1 is DFQATT and CDR2 is SNEGSKA (reference sequence). The CDR3 extends over 10 amino acids. The V end lost 6 bases, the J end lost 5 bases, and 8 bases lay between the germline ends. As DNA, the CDR3 is TGCAGTGCGCAACTAGACGAGCAGTACTTC. It translates to CSAQLDEQYF.

CDR3 bases: TGTGCCAGCAGTTACCGACATTCCGCTGAAGCTTTCTTT. Protein sequence: CASSYRHSAEAFF. The gene calls are TRBV6-5 and TRBJ1-1; D is undetermined. Between the trimmed V and J ends, which lost 2 bases and 6 bases, there was a span of 10 bases. Looked up from germline, CDR1 is MNHEY and CDR2 is SVGAGI. The CDR3 totals 13 residues.

Details on this clone: A read error may be the cause here, since a much bigger clone is one base away. This chain joins TRBV7-2 and TRBJ2-5; D not certain. This CDR3 contains 13 residues. The V and J ends lost 0 bases and 0 bases respectively, with 2 bases between them. Germline V gene sequence: CDR1 SGHTA, CDR2 FQGNSA. The chain's CDR3 is CASSLADQETQYF. CDR3 in DNA: TGTGCCAGCAGCTTAGCGGACCAAGAGACCCAGTACTTC. Filled out from reference TRBV7-2 and TRBJ2-5, the complete variable domain reads GAGVSQSPSNKVTEKGKDVELRCDPISGHTALYWYRQSLGQGLEFLIYFQGNSAPDKSGLPSDRFSAERTGGSVSTLTIQRTQQEDSAVYLCASSLADQETQYFGPGTRLLVL.

The chain joins TRBV7-2 to TRBJ2-5; D uncertain. V lost 4 bases, J lost 3 bases, and 18 bases lay in between. The CDR3 covers 16 residues. Germline values: CDR1 SGHTA, CDR2 FQGNSA. DNA of the CDR3: TGTGCCAGCAGCTCTAACATGGCGGCTCCCGAAGAGACCCAGTACTTC. Translating gives CASSSNMAAPEETQYF. Drawing the rest from reference TRBV7-2 and TRBJ2-5, the complete variable domain is GAGVSQSPSNKVTEKGKDVELRCDPISGHTALYWYRQSLGQGLEFLIYFQGNSAPDKSGLPSDRFSAERTGGSVSTLTIQRTQQEDSAVYLCASSSNMAAPEETQYFGPGTRLLVL.

The CDR3 sequence is CASSPGGPAADTQYF. CDR3 nucleotides: TGTGCCAGCAGCCCGGGGGGGCCGGCCGCAGATACGCAGTATTTT. V is TRBV9 and J is TRBJ2-3; 8 bases match TRBD2. V was clipped by 4 bases and J by 4 bases; unmatched bases: 8. The V gene's germline CDR1 is SGDLS and CDR2 YYNGEE. The CDR3 is made up of 15 amino acids.

This clone has just a few counts. The chain uses TRBV2 and TRBJ2-3; 8 nucleotides agree with TRBD2. Germline values: CDR1 SNHLY, CDR2 FYNNEI. The CDR3 spans 15 residues. J gave up 4 bases and V 2 bases, and 5 bases lay outside the gene matches. The CDR3 region has the DNA TGTGCCAGCAGTGAACGGAGCGGGGGACCAGATACGCAGTATTTT. This gives the protein CASSERSGGPDTQYF.

This clone was detected a few times. This chain uses TRBV19 with TRBJ2-3; no clear D. V lost 2 bases to trimming and J lost 2 bases, with 8 bases between them. Germline V gives CDR1 LNHDA, CDR2 SQIVND (reference sequence). This CDR3 has 14 amino acids. CDR3 protein: CASSIRVFTDTQYF. In DNA form, the CDR3 reads TGTGCCAGTAGTATAAGGGTTTTCACAGATACGCAGTATTTT.

This clone was detected a few times. The rearrangement uses TRBV30 and TRBJ2-1, with 11 bases lining up with TRBD2. Trimming at V came to 3 bases and at J to 9 bases, leaving 10 bases not matched to a gene. CDR1 and CDR2 from the germline V gene are GTSNPN and SVGIG (reference sequence). There are 15 residues in the CDR3. The CDR3 DNA is TGTGCCTGGAGCGTAGCGGGGGGGCCATCAGGTGAGCAGTTCTTC. As protein: CAWSVAGGPSGEQFF.

The gene calls are TRBV7-6 and TRBJ2-5; D is ambiguous. The V end lost 0 bases, the J end lost 4 bases, and 3 bases lay between the germline ends. Germline assignment: CDR1 SGHVS and CDR2 FNYEAQ. CDR3 length equals 12 residues. The CDR3 DNA sequence: TGTGCCAGCAGCTTAGCAGGAGAGACCCAGTACTTC. Translation: CASSLAGETQYF.

This clone was seen a few times. The chain carries TRBV7-9 and TRBJ2-2, with D possibly TRBD2 on 6 matching bases. The CDR3 totals 17 residues. Germline CDR1 and CDR2: SEHNR and FQNEAQ (reference sequence). Trimming took 4 bases from V and 4 from J, leaving 19 bases between them. Here the CDR3 reads CASSYGRLEAGTGELFF. Written as DNA, the CDR3 is TGTGCCAGCAGCTATGGAAGACTAGAGGCTGGCACCGGGGAGCTGTTTTTT.

This clone has a handful of counts. This chain connects TRBV28 to TRBJ1-2; 7 bases map to TRBD1. Germline-derived CDR1 and CDR2 are MDHEN and SYDVKM. V shed 7 bases and J 5 bases; nucleotides not matched to a gene: 7. The CDR3 loop spans 13 amino acids. CDR3 sequence: CASMTGQQYGYTF. The CDR3 DNA reads as TGTGCCAGCATGACGGGACAGCAGTATGGCTACACCTTC.

The chain joins TRBV29-1 to TRBJ2-7, with a possible D match to TRBD2 (5 bases). Deletions cut 6 bases from V and 0 bases from J, with 12 bases between. CDR3 size: 13 residues. Looked up from germline, CDR1 is SQVTM and CDR2 is ANQGSEA. CDR3 region: CSVDGGSSYEQYF. The CDR3 DNA reads as TGCAGCGTCGATGGAGGTAGCTCCTACGAGCAGTACTTC.

There are a few counts of this clone. The chain combines TRBV5-1 with TRBJ2-7; 7 bases match TRBD1. Losses at the gene ends were 2 bases for V and 2 bases for J; bases not matched to a gene: 4. Germline CDR1 and CDR2: SGHRS and YFSETQ. The CDR3 contains 14 residues. The chain's CDR3 is CASSFGQAAYEQYF. In nucleotides, the CDR3 is TGCGCCAGCAGCTTCGGACAGGCTGCCTACGAGCAGTACTTC.

The chain is built from TRBV11-2 and TRBJ2-4; D tentatively fits TRBD1 or TRBD2 (5 bases each). V was trimmed by 7 bases and J by 2 bases, leaving 18 bases between them. CDR3 length: 16 residues. From germline, CDR1 is SGHAT and CDR2 FQNNGV. CDR3 in amino acids: CASNRGLNLPKNIQYF. The CDR3 nucleotides are TGTGCCAGCAATCGGGGCCTGAACCTCCCCAAAAACATTCAGTACTTC.

The chain joins TRBV6-5 to TRBJ2-5, with D perhaps TRBD2 (6 bases). The V end was cut by 8 bases, the J end by 5 bases, with 6 bases between. Germline V gene data show CDR1 as MNHEY and CDR2 as SVGAGI. CDR3 size: 10 residues. The CDR3 nucleotides read TGTGCCAGCGGGGGGGAGACCCAGTACTTC. It yields the protein CASGGETQYF.

V gene TRBV7-2 combines with J gene TRBJ2-7; no reliable D call. The CDR3 has 14 residues. V lost 5 bases to trimming and J lost 0 bases, with 11 bases between them. CDR1 and CDR2 (germline): SGHTA, FQGNSA. The CDR3 sequence is CASSPSWISYEQYF. The CDR3 nucleotides read TGTGCCAGCAGCCCAAGTTGGATCTCCTACGAGCAGTACTTC.

This chain links TRBV7-2 with TRBJ2-1, with a possible D match to TRBD1 (5 bases). This CDR3 has 15 amino acids. Germline V gene sequence: CDR1 SGHTA, CDR2 FQGNSA. The V and J ends lost 5 bases and 7 bases respectively, with 18 bases between them. CDR3: CASSPNQQGANEQFF. The CDR3 nucleotides read TGTGCCAGCAGCCCAAATCAGCAAGGGGCGAATGAGCAGTTCTTC.

The table lists this clone with a few counts. The chain joins TRBV13 to TRBJ2-1; D is tentatively TRBD1 or TRBD2 (6 bases each). V lost 7 bases, J lost 3 bases, and 13 bases lay in between. This CDR3 has 14 amino acids. The germline V gene encodes CDR1 PRHDT and CDR2 FYEKMQ (reference sequence). The CDR3 spells CASTLGGSYNEQFF. CDR3 nucleotides: TGTGCCAGCACCCTAGGGGGGAGCTACAATGAGCAGTTCTTC.

V and J are TRBV29-1 and TRBJ2-3; D is uncertain. V was trimmed by 4 bases and J by 3 bases, leaving 14 bases between them. There are 14 residues in the CDR3. Germline CDR1 is SQVTM and CDR2 is ANQGSEA. CDR3 loop: CSVARQLPTDTQYF. CDR3 DNA: TGCAGCGTTGCTCGGCAGCTTCCAACAGATACGCAGTATTTT.

V gene TRBV4-2 combines with J gene TRBJ2-1; TRBD2 aligns across 8 bases. This CDR3 region has 15 residues. V shed 4 bases and J 7 bases; nucleotides not matched to a gene: 9. Germline-derived CDR1 and CDR2 are LGHNA and YNFKEQ. The CDR3 here is CASSPSGAGVNEQFF. CDR3 sequence (DNA): TGTGCCAGCAGCCCGTCGGGAGCGGGGGTAAATGAGCAGTTCTTC.

This chain joins TRBV5-4 and TRBJ2-7; D call uncertain. The V end lost 4 bases, the J end lost 4 bases, and 9 bases lay between the germline ends. Germline assignment: CDR1 SGHNT and CDR2 YYREEE (reference sequence). CDR3 length: 12 amino acids. CDR3 loop: CASSQDLYEQYF. Here the CDR3 DNA reads TGTGCCAGCAGCCAAGACCTATACGAGCAGTACTTC.

This clone came up a few times. The J gene is TRBJ2-5, the V gene TRBV9; D is uncertain. This CDR3 is 14 amino acids long. Germline V gene sequence: CDR1 SGDLS, CDR2 YYNGEE. The V end was cut by 4 bases, the J end by 1 base, with 11 bases between. As DNA, the CDR3 is TGTGCCAGCAGCCAATCCCACGGCCAAGAGACCCAGTACTTC. Translation: CASSQSHGQETQYF. Complete variable domain (other parts from reference TRBV9 and TRBJ2-5): DSGVTQTPKHLITATGQRVTLRCSPRSGDLSVYWYQQSLDQGLQFLIQYYNGEERAKGNILERFSAQQFPDLHSELNLSSLELGDSALYFCASSQSHGQETQYFGPGTRLLVL.

The sample holds a few counts of this clone. This chain uses TRBV27 with TRBJ2-4; 9 nucleotides align to TRBD2. Unmatched junction bases numbered 5, after V lost 6 bases and J lost 8 bases. The V gene's germline CDR1 is MNHEY and CDR2 SMNVEV (reference sequence). The length of the CDR3 is 13 residues. Here the CDR3 reads CASRLAGGDIQYF. The CDR3 DNA follows: TGTGCCAGCAGACTAGCGGGCGGGGACATTCAGTACTTC.

This clone was counted only a few times. Written as DNA, the CDR3 is TGCGCCAGCAGCCAGACCGGGGAGCCCACAGATACGCAGTATTTT. Amino acid sequence: CASSQTGEPTDTQYF. J is TRBJ2-3 and V is TRBV4-1, with D tentatively TRBD2 (5 bases). The germline CDR1 and CDR2 sequences are MGHRA and YSYEKL. The CDR3 has 15 residues. With 3 bases removed from V and 2 bases from J, the gap between germline ends came to 12 bases.

The chain employs TRBV15 and TRBJ2-7; tentatively, D is TRBD1 (6 bases). V gave up 8 bases and J gave up 2 bases, with 10 bases separating them. Germline loops: CDR1 LNHNV, CDR2 YYDKDF (reference sequence). The CDR3 runs 12 residues. The CDR3 reads CATSGDTYEQYF. In DNA, the CDR3 is TGTGCCACCTCAGGGGACACCTACGAGCAGTACTTC.

This clone was detected many times. The rearrangement joins TRBV5-4 to TRBJ2-5; D is unclear. CDR1 is SGHNT, CDR2 YYREEE, per germline (reference sequence). Trimming took off 1 base at V and 4 bases at J, with 5 bases between the two ends. The CDR3 covers 12 residues. CDR3 bases: TGTGCCAGCAGCTTGTGGGCAGAGACCCAGTACTTC. This translates into CASSLWAETQYF.

There are many counts of this clone. The same CDR3 arises from other DNA sequences in this sample as well. V usage is TRBV19 and J usage is TRBJ1-2; D remains unclear. Per germline, CDR1 LNHDA and CDR2 SQIVND (reference sequence). This CDR3 is built from 11 residues. V lost 6 bases and J 4 bases, leaving 6 bases between the germline ends. In DNA form, the CDR3 reads TGTGCCAGTAGCGAAGGCTATGGCTACACCTTC. Protein product: CASSEGYGYTF. Complete variable domain (other parts from reference TRBV19 and TRBJ1-2): DGGITQSPKYLFRKEGQNVTLSCEQNLNHDAMYWYRQDPGQGLRLIYYSQIVNDFQKGDIAEGYSVSREKKESFPLTVTSAQKNPTAFYLCASSEGYGYTFGSGTRLTVV.